This T cell receptor beta chain was documented in a study of T cell repertoires in cytomegalovirus infection. TCRdb re-called the reads through MiXCR, storing one row per CDR3 protein. The sample contains 550,000 to 700,000 distinct CDR3 sequences, roughly 43% of which appear only once. The CDR3 runs to 15 residues. Germline V gene sequence: CDR1 SGHNT, CDR2 YYREEE (reference sequence). The V segment lost 3 bases and the J segment 4 bases; nucleotides outside the gene matches: 9. Regarding this clonotype: Its target is not known.

Study findings and constraints: HLA-C-restricted CMV clonotypes gave the most frequent clonotype in two of eight donors.

Sequencing was performed on cultured PBMCs, taken from culture after CMV antigen stimulation. This sequence was found in a human donor in good health (CMV status not recorded). Some clones in this sample may be carry-over from other donors' samples. The V and J genes are TRBV5-4 and TRBJ1-1; 7 bases line up with TRBD1. The CDR3 reads CASSSPTGLVTEAFF. CDR3 nucleotides: TGTGCCAGCAGCTCGCCGACAGGGTTGGTCACTGAAGCTTTCTTT. Combining the CDR3 with reference TRBV5-4 and TRBJ1-1 gives the whole variable domain ETGVTQSPTHLIKTRGQQVTLRCSSQSGHNTVSWYQQALGQGPQFIFQYYREEENGRGNFPPRFSGLQFPNYSSELNVNALELDDSALYLCASSSPTGLVTEAFFGQGTRLTVV.